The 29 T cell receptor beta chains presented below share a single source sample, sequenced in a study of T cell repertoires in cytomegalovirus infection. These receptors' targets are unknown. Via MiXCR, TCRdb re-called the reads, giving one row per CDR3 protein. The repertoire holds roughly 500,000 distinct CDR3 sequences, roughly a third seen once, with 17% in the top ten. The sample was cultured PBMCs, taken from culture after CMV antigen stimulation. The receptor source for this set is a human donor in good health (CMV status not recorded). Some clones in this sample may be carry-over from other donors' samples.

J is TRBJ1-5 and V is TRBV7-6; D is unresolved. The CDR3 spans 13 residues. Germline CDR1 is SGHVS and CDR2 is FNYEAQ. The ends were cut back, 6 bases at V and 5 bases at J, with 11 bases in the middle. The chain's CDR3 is CASSRDPDQPQHF. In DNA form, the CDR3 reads TGTGCCAGCAGTCGTGATCCGGATCAGCCCCAGCATTTT.

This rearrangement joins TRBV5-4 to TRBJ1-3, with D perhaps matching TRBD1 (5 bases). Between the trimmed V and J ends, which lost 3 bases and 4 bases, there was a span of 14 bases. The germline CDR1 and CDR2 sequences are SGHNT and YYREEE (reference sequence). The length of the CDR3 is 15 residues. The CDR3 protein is CASSSGAARGNTIYF. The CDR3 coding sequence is TGTGCCAGCAGCTCCGGGGCGGCCCGCGGAAACACCATATATTTT. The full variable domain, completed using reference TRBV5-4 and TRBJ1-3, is ETGVTQSPTHLIKTRGQQVTLRCSSQSGHNTVSWYQQALGQGPQFIFQYYREEENGRGNFPPRFSGLQFPNYSSELNVNALELDDSALYLCASSSGAARGNTIYFGEGSWLTVV.

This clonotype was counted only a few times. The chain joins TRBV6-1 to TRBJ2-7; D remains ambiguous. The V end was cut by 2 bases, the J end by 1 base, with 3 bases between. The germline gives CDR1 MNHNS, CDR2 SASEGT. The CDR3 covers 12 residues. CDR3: CASSEQSYEQYV. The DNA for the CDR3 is TGTGCCAGCAGTGAACAATCCTACGAGCAGTACGTC.

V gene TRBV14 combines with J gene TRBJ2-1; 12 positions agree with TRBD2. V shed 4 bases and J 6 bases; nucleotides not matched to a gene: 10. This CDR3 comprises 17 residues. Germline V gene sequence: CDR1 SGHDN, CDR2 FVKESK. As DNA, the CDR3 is TGTGCCAGCAGCCGAAGGACTAGCGGGACCTCCGGCAATGAGCAGTTCTTC. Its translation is CASSRRTSGTSGNEQFF.

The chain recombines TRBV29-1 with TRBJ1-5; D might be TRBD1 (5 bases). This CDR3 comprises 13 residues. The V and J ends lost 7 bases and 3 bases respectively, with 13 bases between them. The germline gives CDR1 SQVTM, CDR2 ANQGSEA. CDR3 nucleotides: TGCAGCGCACAGGAATCGTACAATCAGCCCCAGCATTTT. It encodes CSAQESYNQPQHF.

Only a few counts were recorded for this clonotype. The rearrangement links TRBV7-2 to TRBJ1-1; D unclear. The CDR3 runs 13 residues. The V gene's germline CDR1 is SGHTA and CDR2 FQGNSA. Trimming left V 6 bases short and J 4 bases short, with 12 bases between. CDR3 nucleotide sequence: TGTGCCAGCAGTTCCAGTGGAAGCACTGAAGCTTTCTTT. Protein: CASSSSGSTEAFF.

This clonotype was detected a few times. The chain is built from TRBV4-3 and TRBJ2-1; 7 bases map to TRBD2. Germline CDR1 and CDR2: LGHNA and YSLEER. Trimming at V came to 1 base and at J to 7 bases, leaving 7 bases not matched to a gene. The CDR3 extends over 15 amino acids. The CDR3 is CASSQAGGLRNEQFF. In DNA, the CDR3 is TGCGCCAGCAGCCAAGCGGGAGGCCTCAGGAATGAGCAGTTCTTC.

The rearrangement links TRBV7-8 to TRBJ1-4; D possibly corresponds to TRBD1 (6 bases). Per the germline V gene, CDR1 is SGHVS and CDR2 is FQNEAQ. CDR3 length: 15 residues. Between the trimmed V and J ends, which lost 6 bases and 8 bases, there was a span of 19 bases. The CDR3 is CASSLLTGNQEKLFF. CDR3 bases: TGTGCCAGCAGTCTTCTTACAGGGAATCAGGAAAAACTGTTTTTT.

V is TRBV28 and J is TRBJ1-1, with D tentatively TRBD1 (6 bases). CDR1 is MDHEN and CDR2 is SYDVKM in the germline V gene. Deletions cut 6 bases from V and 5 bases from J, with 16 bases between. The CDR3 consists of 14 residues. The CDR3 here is CASRQTGWGTEAFF. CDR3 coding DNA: TGTGCCAGCAGACAGACAGGATGGGGAACTGAAGCTTTCTTT.

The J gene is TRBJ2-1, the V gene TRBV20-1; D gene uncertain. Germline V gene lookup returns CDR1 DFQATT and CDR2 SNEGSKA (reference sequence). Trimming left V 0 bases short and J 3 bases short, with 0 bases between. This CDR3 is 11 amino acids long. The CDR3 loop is CSARDYNEQFF. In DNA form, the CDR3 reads TGCAGTGCTAGAGACTACAATGAGCAGTTCTTC.

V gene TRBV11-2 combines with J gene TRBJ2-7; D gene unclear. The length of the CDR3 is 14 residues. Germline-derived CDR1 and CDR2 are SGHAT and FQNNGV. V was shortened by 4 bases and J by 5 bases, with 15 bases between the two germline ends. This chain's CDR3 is CASSSGRRKDEQYV. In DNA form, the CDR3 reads TGTGCCAGCAGCTCCGGACGGCGTAAGGACGAGCAGTACGTC.

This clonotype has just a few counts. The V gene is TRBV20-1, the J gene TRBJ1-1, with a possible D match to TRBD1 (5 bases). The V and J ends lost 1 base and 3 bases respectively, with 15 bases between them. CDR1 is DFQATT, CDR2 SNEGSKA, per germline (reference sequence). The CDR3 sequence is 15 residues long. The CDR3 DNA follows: TGCAGTGCTAGAGGGGCCTCGGGGGGGGACACTGAAGCTTTCTTT. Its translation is CSARGASGGDTEAFF.

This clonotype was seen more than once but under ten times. The CDR3 reads CASSFRGEGTEAFF. CDR3 in DNA: TGTGCCAGCAGCTTTCGGGGGGAGGGCACTGAAGCTTTCTTT. The rearrangement uses TRBV7-2 and TRBJ1-1; a possible D gene is TRBD1 (5 bases). CDR3 length: 14 residues. The V end lost 3 bases, the J end lost 4 bases, and 12 bases lay between the germline ends. CDR1 is SGHTA and CDR2 is FQGNSA in the germline V gene.

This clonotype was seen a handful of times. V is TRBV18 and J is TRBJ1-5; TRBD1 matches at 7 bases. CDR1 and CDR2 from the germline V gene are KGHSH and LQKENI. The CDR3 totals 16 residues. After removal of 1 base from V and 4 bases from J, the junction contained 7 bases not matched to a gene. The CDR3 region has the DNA TGTGCCAGCTCACCACAGATGGACAGGTCGAATCAGCCCCAGCATTTT. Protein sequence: CASSPQMDRSNQPQHF. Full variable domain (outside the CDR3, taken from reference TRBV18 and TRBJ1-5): NAGVMQNPRHLVRRRGQEARLRCSPMKGHSHVYWYRQLPEEGLKFMVYLQKENIIDESGMPKERFSAEFPKEGPSILRIQQVVRGDSAAYFCASSPQMDRSNQPQHFGDGTRLSIL.

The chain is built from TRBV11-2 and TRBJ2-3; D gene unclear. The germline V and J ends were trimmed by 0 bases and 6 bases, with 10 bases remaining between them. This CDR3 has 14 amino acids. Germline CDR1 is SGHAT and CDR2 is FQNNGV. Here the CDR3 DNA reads TGTGCCAGCAGCTTAGATCCGGGTTGGGATACGCAGTATTTT. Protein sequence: CASSLDPGWDTQYF.

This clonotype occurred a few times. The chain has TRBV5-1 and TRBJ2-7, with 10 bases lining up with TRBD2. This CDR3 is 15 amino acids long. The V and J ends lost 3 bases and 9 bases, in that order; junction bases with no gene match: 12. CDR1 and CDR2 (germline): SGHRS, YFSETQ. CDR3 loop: CASSSGLADGTVQYF. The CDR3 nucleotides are TGCGCCAGCAGCTCCGGACTAGCGGACGGTACGGTGCAGTACTTC.

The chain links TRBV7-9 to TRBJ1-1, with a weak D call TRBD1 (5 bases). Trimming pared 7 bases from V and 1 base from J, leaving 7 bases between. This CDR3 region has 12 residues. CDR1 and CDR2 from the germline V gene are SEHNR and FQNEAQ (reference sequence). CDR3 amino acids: CASTGQNTEAFF. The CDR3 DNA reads TGTGCCAGCACAGGGCAGAACACTGAAGCTTTCTTT.

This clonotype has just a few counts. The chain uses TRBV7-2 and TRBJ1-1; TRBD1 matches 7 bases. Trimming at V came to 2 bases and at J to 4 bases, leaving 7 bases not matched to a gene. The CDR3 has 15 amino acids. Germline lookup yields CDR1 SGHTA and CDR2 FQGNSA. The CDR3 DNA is TGTGCCAGCAGCTTAAGTCCCGACAGGGTCACTGAAGCTTTCTTT. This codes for CASSLSPDRVTEAFF.

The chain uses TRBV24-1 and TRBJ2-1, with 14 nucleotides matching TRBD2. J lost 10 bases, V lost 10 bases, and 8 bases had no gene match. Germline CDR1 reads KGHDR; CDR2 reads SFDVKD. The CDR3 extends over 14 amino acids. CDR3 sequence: CATLGTSGRGEQFF. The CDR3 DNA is TGTGCCACTCTCGGGACTAGCGGGAGAGGGGAGCAGTTCTTC.

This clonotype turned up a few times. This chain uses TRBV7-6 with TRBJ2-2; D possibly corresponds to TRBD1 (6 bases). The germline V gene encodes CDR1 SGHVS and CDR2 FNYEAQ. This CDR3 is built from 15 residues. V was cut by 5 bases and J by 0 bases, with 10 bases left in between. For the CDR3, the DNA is TGTGCCAGCAGCACCAGGGGTTCGAACACCGGGGAGCTGTTTTTT. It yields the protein CASSTRGSNTGELFF. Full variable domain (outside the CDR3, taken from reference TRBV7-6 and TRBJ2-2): GAGVSQSPRYKVTKRGQDVALRCDPISGHVSLYWYRQALGQGPEFLTYFNYEAQQDKSGLPNDRFSAERPEGSISTLTIQRTEQRDSAMYRCASSTRGSNTGELFFGEGSRLTVL.

CDR3 loop: CAISGGDRTEAFF. In DNA form, the CDR3 reads TGTGCCATCAGCGGGGGCGATCGGACTGAAGCTTTCTTT. The rearrangement links TRBV10-3 to TRBJ1-1; D might be TRBD1 (6 bases). There are 13 residues in the CDR3. The germline gives CDR1 ENHRY, CDR2 SYGVKD. Deletions cut 6 bases from V and 5 bases from J, with 13 bases between.

The CDR3 protein is CASNSREDYRNEQFF. The CDR3 coding sequence is TGTGCCAGCAACTCTCGGGAGGATTATCGGAATGAGCAGTTCTTC. The V gene is TRBV28, the J gene TRBJ2-1; TRBD2 aligns across 7 bases. J lost 7 bases, V lost 7 bases, and 13 bases had no gene match. CDR1 and CDR2 from the germline V gene are MDHEN and SYDVKM. This CDR3 is 15 amino acids long.

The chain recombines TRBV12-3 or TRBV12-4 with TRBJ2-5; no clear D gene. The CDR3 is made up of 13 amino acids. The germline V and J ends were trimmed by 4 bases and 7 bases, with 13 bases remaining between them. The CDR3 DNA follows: TGTGCCAGCAGTTCCTCGATTGAGCGGACCCAGTACTTC. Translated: CASSSSIERTQYF.

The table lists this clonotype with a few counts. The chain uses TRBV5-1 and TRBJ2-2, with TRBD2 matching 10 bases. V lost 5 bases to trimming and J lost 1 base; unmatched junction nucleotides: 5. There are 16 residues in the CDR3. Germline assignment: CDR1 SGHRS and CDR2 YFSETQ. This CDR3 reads CASSRGLAENTGELFF. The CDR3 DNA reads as TGCGCCAGCAGTAGAGGACTAGCGGAGAACACCGGGGAGCTGTTTTTT.

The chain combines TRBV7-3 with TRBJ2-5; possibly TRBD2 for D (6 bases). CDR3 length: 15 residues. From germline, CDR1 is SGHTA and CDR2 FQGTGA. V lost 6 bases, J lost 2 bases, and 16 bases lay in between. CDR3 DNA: TGTGCCAGCAGTTTACGGGAGAATCGGCAAGAGACCCAGTACTTC. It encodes CASSLRENRQETQYF.

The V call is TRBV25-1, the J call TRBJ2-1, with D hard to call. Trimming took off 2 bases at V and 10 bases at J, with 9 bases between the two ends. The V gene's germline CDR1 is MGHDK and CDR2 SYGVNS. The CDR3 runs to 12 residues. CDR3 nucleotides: TGTGCCAGCAGTGAAGTAGCCAAGGAGCAGTTCTTC. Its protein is CASSEVAKEQFF.

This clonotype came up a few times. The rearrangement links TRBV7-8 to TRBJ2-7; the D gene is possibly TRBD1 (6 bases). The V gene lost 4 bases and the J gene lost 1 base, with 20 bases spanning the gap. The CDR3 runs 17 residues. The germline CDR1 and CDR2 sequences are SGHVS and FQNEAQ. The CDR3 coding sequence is TGTGCCAGCAGCTCAGCAATAGTCAGGGGTCGATCCTACGAGCAGTACGTC. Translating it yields CASSSAIVRGRSYEQYV.

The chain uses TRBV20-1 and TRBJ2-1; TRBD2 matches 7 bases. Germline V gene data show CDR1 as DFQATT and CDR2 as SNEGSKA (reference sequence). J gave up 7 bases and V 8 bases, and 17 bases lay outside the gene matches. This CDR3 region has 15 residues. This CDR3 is CSTTALGRDGNEQFF. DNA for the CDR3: TGCAGTACAACGGCTTTGGGGAGGGACGGAAATGAGCAGTTCTTC.

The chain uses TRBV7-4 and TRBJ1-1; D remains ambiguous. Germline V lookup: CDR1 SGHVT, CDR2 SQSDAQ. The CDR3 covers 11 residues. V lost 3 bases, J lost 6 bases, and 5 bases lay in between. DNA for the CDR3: TGTGCCAGCAGCTTTCGGTCTGAAGCTTTCTTT. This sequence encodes CASSFRSEAFF.